Listed below are T cell receptor beta chains from one sample, sequenced in a study of cytomegalovirus exposure and HLA in healthy donors. Clones were sequenced by immunoSEQ multiplex PCR, and TCRdb holds only the in-frame ones, with some missing. The table shows roughly 180,000 clones, with approximately 88% occurring only once. The sequencing input was PBMCs. These receptors were taken from a man under 40 in good health and CMV-seronegative. Each CDR3 is given with its conserved first and last residue. D genes are given only for firm matches. The size entry is marked missing in some rows and otherwise reads once, few, many or a size class.

d_gene,abundance,j_gene,v_gene,CDR3aa,CDR3nt
NA,NA,TRBJ2-1,TRBV29-1,CSVEDRGSSGDNEQFF,TGCAGCGTTGAAGATCGAGGCAGCTCGGGGGACAATGAGCAGTTCTTC
NA,NA,TRBJ1-2,TRBV5-1,CASSFGNYGYTF,TGCGCCAGCAGCTTCGGGAACTATGGCTACACCTTC
NA,few,TRBJ1-1,TRBV6-5,CASSYFAGLGGTEAFF,TGTGCCAGCAGTTACTTCGCAGGGTTGGGTGGCACTGAAGCTTTCTTT
TRBD1,NA,TRBJ2-7,TRBV7-9,CASSLGQGNEQYF,TGTGCCAGCAGCTTGGGACAGGGGAACGAGCAGTACTTC
NA,few,TRBJ2-1,TRBV11-3,CASSLTLEVEQFF,TGTGCCAGCAGCTTAACGTTGGAGGTTGAGCAGTTCTTC
TRBD2,NA,TRBJ2-3,TRBV5-4,CASSRTSGTDTQYF,TGTGCCAGCAGCCGGACTAGCGGTACAGATACGCAGTATTTT
TRBD1,NA,TRBJ2-5,TRBV7-3,CASSLTYRGEETQYF,TGTGCCAGCAGCTTAACCTACAGGGGGGAAGAGACCCAGTACTTC
NA,NA,TRBJ2-1,TRBV15,CATSRDRGGPYNEQFF,TGTGCCACCAGCAGAGATCGTGGCGGCCCCTACAATGAGCAGTTCTTC
NA,NA,TRBJ2-7,TRBV29-1,CSAASGTEQYF,TGCAGCGCCGCCTCGGGTACAGAGCAGTACTTC
TRBD1,NA,TRBJ2-7,TRBV27,CASSLTGTGYEQYF,TGTGCCAGCAGTTTGACCGGGACAGGATACGAGCAGTACTTC
TRBD2,NA,TRBJ2-5,TRBV5-8,CASRRGISGRLQETQYF,TGTGCCAGCAGGCGGGGGATTTCAGGCCGGCTGCAAGAGACCCAGTACTTC
TRBD1,NA,TRBJ1-5,TRBV2,CASSLQGAFNQPQHF,TGTGCCAGCAGTCTACAGGGGGCCTTCAATCAGCCCCAGCATTTT
NA,NA,TRBJ1-2,TRBV27,CASSFVLRAYGYTF,TGTGCCAGCAGTTTTGTTTTACGCGCCTATGGCTACACCTTC
TRBD1,NA,TRBJ1-6,TRBV4-2,CASSPDRASPLHF,TGTGCCAGCAGCCCGGACAGGGCTTCACCCCTCCACTTT
TRBD2,NA,TRBJ2-3,TRBV5-4,CASSYRTSGTDTQYF,TGTGCCAGCAGCTACCGGACTAGCGGCACAGATACGCAGTATTTT
TRBD1,NA,TRBJ2-7,TRBV6-6,CASTAPGQANYEQYF,TGTGCCAGCACCGCACCGGGACAGGCTAACTACGAGCAGTACTTC
NA,NA,TRBJ1-2,TRBV13,CASSQPQGVGYTF,TGTGCCAGCAGCCAACCTCAAGGGGTTGGCTACACCTTC
TRBD2,NA,TRBJ2-1,TRBV6-5,CASSYSGGSTPRQFF,TGTGCCAGCAGTTACTCCGGGGGGTCGACTCCCCGGCAGTTCTTC
TRBD1,NA,TRBJ1-2,TRBV14,CASSQDLLGRGHGYTF,TGTGCCAGCAGCCAAGATCTTTTGGGCAGGGGGCATGGCTACACCTTC
TRBD2,NA,TRBJ2-7,TRBV2,CASRTSGGTYEQYF,TGTGCCAGCAGAACTAGCGGGGGGACCTACGAGCAGTACTTC
NA,NA,TRBJ1-1,TRBV10-2,CASSNPPGGGTEAFF,TGCGCCAGCAGTAATCCTCCTGGGGGCGGCACTGAAGCTTTCTTT
NA,few,TRBJ2-2,TRBV5-1,CASSLAPQERDTGELFF,TGCGCCAGCAGCTTGGCCCCCCAGGAGCGGGACACCGGGGAGCTGTTTTTT
NA,NA,TRBJ1-1,TRBV11-2,CASSFSPAGGNTEAFF,TGTGCCAGCAGCTTCTCCCCTGCGGGGGGGAACACTGAAGCTTTCTTT
TRBD2,NA,TRBJ2-7,TRBV19,CASSMGGRPYEQYF,TGTGCCAGTAGTATGGGGGGGAGGCCCTACGAGCAGTACTTC
NA,NA,TRBJ1-4,TRBV5-4,CASSHVGVGTNEKLFF,TGTGCCAGCAGCCACGTAGGGGTGGGGACTAATGAAAAACTGTTTTTT
TRBD1,NA,TRBJ1-1,TRBV7-6,CASSPGTGGLGAFF,TGTGCCAGCAGTCCCGGGACAGGGGGCTTGGGGGCTTTCTTT
TRBD1,once,TRBJ1-3,TRBV5-1,CASSLVGPGGAGNTIYF,TGCGCCAGCAGCTTGGTTGGGCCAGGGGGAGCTGGAAACACCATATATTTT
NA,few,TRBJ1-5,TRBV30,CAWSVLGPRNQPQHF,TGTGCCTGGAGTGTACTAGGACCTAGGAATCAGCCCCAGCATTTT
TRBD1,NA,TRBJ2-7,TRBV28,CASSPRQGLEQYF,TGTGCCAGCAGTCCACGACAGGGGTTGGAGCAGTACTTC
TRBD2,NA,TRBJ2-1,TRBV4-2,CASSQGLAGINEQFF,TGTGCCAGCAGCCAAGGACTAGCGGGAATCAATGAGCAGTTCTTC
TRBD1,NA,TRBJ2-7,TRBV5-1,CASSLGPTGAEQYF,TGCGCCAGCAGCTTGGGGCCGACAGGGGCCGAGCAGTACTTC
NA,NA,TRBJ1-4,TRBV7-2,CASSSRGAEKLFF,TGTGCCAGCAGCTCCAGGGGCGCGGAAAAACTGTTTTTT
NA,NA,TRBJ1-4,TRBV9,CASSPSLGATNEKLFF,TGTGCCAGCAGCCCATCGTTAGGGGCAACTAATGAAAAACTGTTTTTT
NA,once,TRBJ2-3,TRBV7-8,CASSRTLERVPDYTQYF,TGTGCCAGCAGCCGTACACTGGAGCGGGTCCCGGATTATACGCAGTATTTT
TRBD2,once,TRBJ2-7,TRBV28,CASRRGGYEQYF,TGTGCCAGCAGACGGGGGGGCTACGAGCAGTACTTC
TRBD2,NA,TRBJ2-5,TRBV5-1,CASGSGEEQETQYF,TGCGCCAGCGGTAGCGGGGAAGAACAAGAGACCCAGTACTTC
TRBD2,NA,TRBJ2-2,TRBV19,CASSIVVLGGGRTGELFF,TGTGCCAGTAGTATCGTGGTTCTCGGCGGGGGTCGAACCGGGGAGCTGTTTTTT
TRBD2,once,TRBJ2-7,TRBV11-2,CASSSRQRGYEQYF,TGTGCCAGCAGCTCGCGACAGCGGGGTTACGAGCAGTACTTC
TRBD1,NA,TRBJ1-1,TRBV18,CASSPTIGTAMNTEAFF,TGTGCCAGCTCACCAACGATCGGGACAGCCATGAACACTGAAGCTTTCTTT
NA,NA,TRBJ1-4,TRBV4-2,CASSQLKEAGDEKLFF,TGTGCCAGCAGCCAACTTAAGGAAGCCGGGGATGAAAAACTGTTTTTT
NA,once,TRBJ1-2,TRBV4-1,CASSPTREVYGYTF,TGCGCCAGCAGCCCCACCAGGGAGGTCTATGGCTACACCTTC
NA,NA,TRBJ2-7,TRBV4-1,CASSQAQEPYEQYF,TGCGCCAGCAGCCAAGCGCAAGAGCCCTACGAGCAGTACTTC
NA,NA,TRBJ2-4,TRBV4-1,CASSPFNLIAKNIQYF,TGCGCCAGCAGCCCTTTTAACCTAATAGCCAAAAACATTCAGTACTTC
NA,NA,TRBJ1-1,TRBV5-1,CASSLGGGRILNTEAFF,TGCGCCAGCAGCTTGGGGGGGGGAAGGATCTTGAACACTGAAGCTTTCTTT
NA,NA,TRBJ2-4,TRBV5-8,CASSLDGARNIQYF,TGTGCCAGCAGCTTGGACGGAGCGCGAAACATTCAGTACTTC
TRBD2,NA,TRBJ2-2,TRBV13,CASSLYVRTSGRSNTGELFF,TGTGCCAGCAGCTTATATGTGAGGACTAGCGGGAGGTCGAACACCGGGGAGCTGTTTTTT
TRBD2,NA,TRBJ2-2,TRBV28,CASSGGGPLGSGELFF,TGTGCCAGCTCGGGCGGGGGGCCCCTTGGGTCCGGGGAGCTGTTTTTT
TRBD2,NA,TRBJ2-5,TRBV6-5,CASRGGLAIGETQYF,TGTGCCAGCAGGGGGGGACTAGCGATCGGAGAGACCCAGTACTTC
TRBD1,NA,TRBJ1-6,TRBV6-5,CASRQGTPPLHF,TGTGCCAGCAGACAGGGGACGCCACCCCTCCACTTT
NA,NA,TRBJ2-1,TRBV7-8,CASSLRVAMKGSYNEQFF,TGTGCCAGCAGCTTACGGGTCGCTATGAAAGGCTCCTACAATGAGCAGTTCTTC
NA,NA,TRBJ1-1,TRBV30,CAWSVLRITMNTEAFF,TGTGCCTGGAGTGTGTTGCGAATTACTATGAACACTGAAGCTTTCTTT
NA,few,TRBJ2-7,TRBV7-2,CASSLGSPGQGEQYF,TGTGCCAGCAGCTTGGGTTCCCCCGGACAAGGCGAGCAGTACTTC
NA,NA,TRBJ2-2,TRBV18,CASSPPSRAGELFF,TGTGCCAGCTCACCACCGAGCCGGGCCGGGGAGCTGTTTTTT